The 6 T cell receptor beta chains listed next were all sequenced from one sample in a study of cytomegalovirus exposure and HLA in healthy donors. 13 Jbeta primers and 60 Vbeta primers were used for the PCR. TCRdb's table, derived via immunoSEQ multiplex PCR, lists solely in-frame clones and lacks some. This sample has about 200,000 clones, with about 81% found just once. Material: PBMCs. The source of these receptors is a woman aged 45-65 years in good health and CMV-seropositive.

This clone was seen a single time. The gene calls are TRBV29-1 and TRBJ2-7, with TRBD2 as a possible D gene (6 bases). Deletions cut 1 base from V and 3 bases from J, with 25 bases between. Germline CDR1 and CDR2: SQVTM and ANQGSEA. The CDR3 runs to 18 residues. The CDR3 spells CSVEVGGGSGKTFYEQYF. In nucleotides, the CDR3 is TGCAGCGTTGAAGTGGGCGGAGGGAGCGGAAAGACCTTCTACGAGCAGTACTTC.

This chain joins TRBV4-1 and TRBJ2-5; D is unresolved. The DNA end favors TRBJ2-7, so the J call may be wrong. Germline V gene lookup returns CDR1 MGHRA and CDR2 YSYEKL. This CDR3 region has 14 residues. Here the CDR3 DNA reads TGCGCCAGCAGCCAAGTTACGAACTCCTACGAGCAGTACTTC. Protein: CASSQVTNSYEQYF.

V and J are TRBV2 and TRBJ2-7; the D gene is possibly TRBD1 (6 bases). Germline V lookup: CDR1 SNHLY, CDR2 FYNNEI. The germline V and J ends were trimmed by 2 bases and 4 bases, with 9 bases remaining between them. This CDR3 contains 13 residues. CDR3: CASSEQGIYEQYF. For the CDR3, the DNA is TGTGCCAGCAGTGAACAGGGGATATACGAGCAGTACTTC. Based on the CDR3 plus reference TRBV2 and TRBJ2-7, the full variable domain is EPEVTQTPSHQVTQMGQEVILRCVPISNHLYFYWYRQILGQKVEFLVSFYNNEISEKSEIFDDQFSVERPDGSNFTLKIRSTKLEDSAMYFCASSEQGIYEQYFGPGTRLTVT.

The rearrangement uses TRBV19 and TRBJ1-2; no clear D. The CDR3 runs 12 residues. V was trimmed by 3 bases and J by 8 bases, leaving 10 bases between them. Germline V gene lookup returns CDR1 LNHDA and CDR2 SQIVND (reference sequence). The CDR3 here is CASSMEGYGYTF. In DNA, the CDR3 is TGTGCCAGTAGTATGGAGGGTTACGGCTACACCTTC.

This sequence joins TRBV2 and TRBJ1-2, with unresolved D. This CDR3 has 11 residues. Trimming removed 3 bases from V and 7 bases from J, with 6 bases in between. Germline assignment: CDR1 SNHLY and CDR2 FYNNEI. In DNA, the CDR3 is TGTGCCAGCAGTGAGAGGGCTGGCTACACCTTC. Amino acids: CASSERAGYTF.

V usage is TRBV10-2 and J usage is TRBJ1-3; 10 bases map to TRBD1. V was clipped by 2 bases and J by 4 bases; unmatched bases: 5. This CDR3 is built from 16 residues. Germline CDR1 WSHSY, CDR2 SAAADI. CDR3 sequence: CASSEPGQGRGNTIYF. The DNA of the CDR3 is TGCGCCAGCAGTGAGCCGGGACAGGGGAGAGGAAACACCATATATTTT.